This T cell receptor (beta chain) was obtained from a study of T cells in Graves' hyperthyroidism and ophthalmopathy. As for the study in general: The initial diagnosis was the point when peripheral blood was collected, ahead of any treatment.

Amplified TCR beta CDR3 regions came from RNA transcripts. TCR CDR3 underwent first-round RT-PCR with the HTBI primer set. TCRdb processed the multiplex PCR reads anew with MiXCR; each CDR3 protein has one entry. The data show nearly 600,000 distinct CDR3 sequences, 14% seen once. Using less than 12 ml of fresh peripheral blood, PBMCs were prepared. This clonotype was counted a few times. With 1 base removed from V and 5 bases from J, the gap between germline ends came to 8 bases. This CDR3 is built from 13 residues. CDR1 and CDR2 (germline): SGHTA, FQGNSA. This sequence was found in a woman in her twenties or thirties with Graves' hyperthyroidism that later progressed to Graves' ophthalmopathy. Sequencing used blood. The chain couples TRBV7-2 to TRBJ1-1; D not resolved. The CDR3 loop is CASSLGIGTEAFF. The CDR3 DNA reads TGTGCCAGCAGCTTAGGGATCGGGACTGAAGCTTTCTTT.